This T cell receptor (beta chain) is drawn from a study of PD-1 blockade in classical Hodgkin lymphoma. Overall study: Every 2 weeks, patients got 3 mg/kg intravenous nivolumab.

TCRdb keeps only in-frame clones here, not all; method: immunoSEQ multiplex PCR. The sample shows 90,000 to 130,000 clones, approximately 90% of them seen only once. Autologous stem cell transplantation was followed by relapse in every patient, and brentuximab vedotin exposure varied. J was trimmed by 5 bases and V by 2 bases; bases with no gene match: 4. CDR3 length: 15 residues. Germline CDR1 and CDR2: MDHEN and SYDVKM. The starting material was peripheral blood mononuclear cells (PBMCs), obtained before the second cycle of nivolumab. The gene calls are TRBV28 and TRBJ2-5, with TRBD1 matching 11 bases. The sequence was collected from a human donor with classical Hodgkin lymphoma. The CDR3 reads CASSLRTGGVETQYF. The CDR3 nucleotides are TGTGCCAGCAGTTTAAGGACAGGGGGCGTGGAGACCCAGTACTTC.